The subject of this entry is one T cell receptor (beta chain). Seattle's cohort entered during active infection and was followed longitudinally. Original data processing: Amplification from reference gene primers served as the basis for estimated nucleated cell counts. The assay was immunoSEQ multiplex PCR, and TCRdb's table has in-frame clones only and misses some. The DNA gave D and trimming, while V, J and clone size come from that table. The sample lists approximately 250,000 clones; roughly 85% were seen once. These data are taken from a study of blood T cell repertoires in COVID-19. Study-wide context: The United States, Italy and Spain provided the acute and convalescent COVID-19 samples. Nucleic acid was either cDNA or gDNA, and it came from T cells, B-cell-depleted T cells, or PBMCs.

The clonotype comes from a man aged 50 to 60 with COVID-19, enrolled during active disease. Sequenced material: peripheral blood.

In DNA form, the CDR3 reads TGTGCCAGCAGCCAAGCCGGAGAGACCCAGTACTTC. Protein sequence: CASSQAGETQYF. The chain employs TRBV3-1 (or the pseudogene TRBV3-2) and TRBJ2-5, with no clear D. The CDR3 is 12 amino acids. CDR1 LGHDT and CDR2 YNNKEL come from the germline V gene (reference sequence). The V end lost 1 base, the J end lost 4 bases, and 4 bases lay between the germline ends.